The rows below give T cell receptor beta chains drawn from one sample of a study of post-analysis software for immune sequencing data. TCRdb re-analysed the PCR reads in MiXCR, keeping a single row per CDR3 protein. The sample yields approximately 730,000 distinct CDR3 sequences, 30% seen once. Sequenced material: blood. The receptors come from a girl aged 5-17 years with multiple sclerosis. Each CDR3 is given with its conserved first and last residue. The D gene is left open where the match is weak. Size values are once, few and many counts, or a class for expanded clones, and some rows have none.

d_gene,abundance,j_gene,v_gene,CDR3nt,CDR3aa
TRBD1,few,TRBJ1-2,TRBV5-5,TGTGCCAGCGAGACAGGGCTCTATGGCTACACCTTC,CASETGLYGYTF
TRBD1,-,TRBJ2-6,TRBV29-1,TGCAGCGTCATGTTGACAGGGGGCGGTGCAGGGGCCAACGTCCTGACTTTC,CSVMLTGGGAGANVLTF
-,many,TRBJ2-5,TRBV29-1,TGCAGCGTGGCCCTAGGTGGTGAGACCCAGTACTTC,CSVALGGETQYF
-,-,TRBJ2-5,TRBV20-1,TGCAGTGCTAGTAGGGACGCGCGGGAAGAGACCCAGTACTTC,CSASRDAREETQYF
-,-,TRBJ2-5,TRBV7-9,TGTGCCAGCAGCTTAGCAGGCAGGGGACCTTCCGAGACCCAGTACTTC,CASSLAGRGPSETQYF
TRBD1,-,TRBJ2-1,TRBV7-2,TGTGCCAGCAGCTTAGTCGGGACAGGGATTTACAATGAGCAGTTCTTC,CASSLVGTGIYNEQFF
-,-,TRBJ2-1,TRBV27,TGTGCCAGCAGTTCCCCCTACCTGGGACAGTTCTTC,CASSSPYLGQFF
TRBD2,many,TRBJ2-1,TRBV29-1,TGCAGCGTTTGGGGGGGCTCCTACAATGAGCAGTTCTTC,CSVWGGSYNEQFF
TRBD1,-,TRBJ2-6,TRBV7-9,TGTGCCAGCAGCTTGGACTCACCGGGACAGGGGAGTCGGGGGGCCAACGTCCTGACTTTC,CASSLDSPGQGSRGANVLTF
-,-,TRBJ2-7,TRBV11-3,TGTGCCAGCAGCCCTTATCCCCCCAATGAGCAGTACTTC,CASSPYPPNEQYF
TRBD2,-,TRBJ2-1,TRBV20-1,TGCAGTGCAAGACTAGCGGCCTTCTCCTACAATGAGCAGTTCTTC,CSARLAAFSYNEQFF
-,-,TRBJ2-4,TRBV6-1,TGTGCCAGCAGTGAAGGGACCCCCGAACGGAACATTCAGTACTTC,CASSEGTPERNIQYF
-,-,TRBJ2-5,TRBV24-1,TGTGCCACCAGGCAGGGGGGCGGAACGGAGACCCAGTACTTC,CATRQGGGTETQYF
TRBD1,few,TRBJ2-4,TRBV5-1,TGCGCCAGCAGCGTGACAGGGACCAAAAACATTCAGTACTTC,CASSVTGTKNIQYF
TRBD1,once,TRBJ1-1,TRBV27,TGTGCCAGCAGTGCCGGCTCGGGACAGATCATGAACACTGAAGCTTTCTTT,CASSAGSGQIMNTEAFF
-,-,TRBJ1-1,TRBV28,TGTGCCAGCAGTCCTGACAGGGAAGCTTTCTTT,CASSPDREAFF
TRBD2,-,TRBJ2-1,TRBV6-6,TGTGCCAGCAGTTATGGGACTAGCGGGCCCTACAATGAGCAGTTCTTC,CASSYGTSGPYNEQFF
-,-,TRBJ2-1,TRBV29-1,TGCAGCGTGAATTGGGGGAGCCAAGAGACCCAGTTCTTC,CSVNWGSQETQFF
-,-,TRBJ1-6,TRBV15,TGTGCCACCAGCAGACAGGGAGGGTCACCCCTCCACTTT,CATSRQGGSPLHF
-,-,TRBJ1-1,TRBV3-1,TGTGCCAGCAGCCACCGCAATCGGGGTCCTGAGGCTGAAGCTTTCTTT,CASSHRNRGPEAEAFF
-,-,TRBJ2-7,TRBV20-1,TGCAGTGCTCGTAAACCGATAGGGTACGAGCAGTACTTC,CSARKPIGYEQYF
-,once,TRBJ2-3,TRBV7-2,TGTGCCAGCAGCGCAACCGGAGTTAGCACAGATACGCAGTATTTT,CASSATGVSTDTQYF
-,-,TRBJ1-3,TRBV6-1,TGTGTCAGCAGTCGCCTGGGCGGGGGATATACTGGAAACACCATATATTTT,CVSSRLGGGYTGNTIYF
-,-,TRBJ2-2,TRBV5-1,TGCGCCAGCAACCTAGCCGGAACAAGGAACACCGGGGAGCTGTTTTTT,CASNLAGTRNTGELFF
TRBD1,few,TRBJ1-2,TRBV5-1,TGCGCCAGCAGCATGGGACAGGGAGGATTTGGCTACACCTTC,CASSMGQGGFGYTF
TRBD2,few,TRBJ2-3,TRBV6-6,TGTGCCAGCAGACGCAGCGGGAGGGGCACAGATACGCAGTATTTT,CASRRSGRGTDTQYF
TRBD2,-,TRBJ2-1,TRBV10-3,TGTGCCATCGCGGGGGTTCTTTACAATGAGCAGTTCTTC,CAIAGVLYNEQFF
-,-,TRBJ2-1,TRBV24-1,TGTGCCACCAGTGATTTGAGGGGCACGAGGAATGAGCAGTTCTTC,CATSDLRGTRNEQFF
TRBD2,few,TRBJ2-5,TRBV11-3,TGTGCCAGCAGCCCGGGACTAGGCCTACAAGAGACCCAGTACTTC,CASSPGLGLQETQYF
TRBD2,-,TRBJ2-5,TRBV7-2,TGTGCCAGCAGCCCCGGACTAGCGGGAGGCCAGACCCAGTACTTC,CASSPGLAGGQTQYF
-,-,TRBJ1-1,TRBV4-1,TGCGCCAGCAGCCAAGTATGGGACACTGAAGCTTTCTTT,CASSQVWDTEAFF
TRBD2,few,TRBJ2-5,TRBV9,TGTGCCAGCAGCGTAGATGGGACTAGCCTCGAGACCCAGTACTTC,CASSVDGTSLETQYF
-,few,TRBJ1-2,TRBV5-1,TGCGCCAGCAGCTTGGATCGGGGTGAGAACGGCTACACCTTC,CASSLDRGENGYTF
-,-,TRBJ2-5,TRBV6-2/TRBV6-3,TGTGCCAGCAGTGCCTTTTACGGGCAGTACTTC,CASSAFYGQYF
TRBD2,few,TRBJ2-3,TRBV7-2,TGTGCCAGCAGCCGAGGAACCATAGCGGGAGGGCGGTCGGATACGCAGTATTTT,CASSRGTIAGGRSDTQYF
TRBD2,-,TRBJ2-5,TRBV6-2/TRBV6-3,TGTGCCAGCAGTCCCCGGACTAGCGGGAGTGGCGAGACCCAGTACTTC,CASSPRTSGSGETQYF
-,few,TRBJ2-1,TRBV20-1,TGCAGTGCTCGAAGGGGTAACCCGAGCTCCTACAATGAGCAGTTCTTC,CSARRGNPSSYNEQFF
-,many,TRBJ2-7,TRBV29-1,TGCAGCGTTGTTGGGGTATACGAGCAGTACTTC,CSVVGVYEQYF
TRBD1,-,TRBJ2-7,TRBV18,TGTGCCAGCTCACCTCAACAGGGGGGCGAGCAGTACTTC,CASSPQQGGEQYF
TRBD2,-,TRBJ2-7,TRBV7-2,TGTGCCAGCAGCAAAGGGGGGACTAGCGAAGCGACTGAGTACTTC,CASSKGGTSEATEYF
TRBD1,-,TRBJ1-6,TRBV6-5,TGTGCCAGCAGTTACTCTCAGGGGGCGCATCTCAATTCACCCCTCCACTTT,CASSYSQGAHLNSPLHF
TRBD2,-,TRBJ2-1,TRBV7-8,TGTGCCAGCATCCGAAGGGTCGAGACTAGCGGTCGGGAGCAGTTCTTC,CASIRRVETSGREQFF
-,-,TRBJ2-5,TRBV10-3,TGTGCCATCAGTGATCGGTCTAGCACGGGGGTTGAGACCCAGTACTTC,CAISDRSSTGVETQYF